A selection of T cell receptor beta chains follows, all from one sample in a study of OX40 agonist ivuxolimab in advanced cancers. This table comes from immunoSEQ multiplex PCR, and its TCRdb copy is limited to in-frame clones, with some not included. The sample holds approximately 78,000 clones, approximately 90% seen once. Here the sequenced sample was CD4+ or CD8+ T cells sorted from blood, taken in a trial of the OX40 agonist ivuxolimab. The receptors here all came from an adult with an advanced solid tumor such as melanoma, head and neck, liver or kidney cancer. Each CDR3 is given with its conserved first and last residue. The D gene is left open where the match is weak. The size of a clone is reported for some rows only, either as once, few or many, or as a class for expanded clones.

v_gene: TRBV6-6
abundance: NA
j_gene: TRBJ2-3
d_gene: TRBD2
CDR3aa: CASSNPGLAGTDTQYF
CDR3nt: TGTGCCAGCAGCAATCCGGGACTAGCGGGCACAGATACGCAGTATTTT

v_gene: TRBV5-5
abundance: NA
j_gene: TRBJ1-1
d_gene: NA
CDR3aa: CASSLAPGMNTEAFF
CDR3nt: TGTGCCAGCAGCTTGGCCCCGGGAATGAACACTGAAGCTTTCTTT

v_gene: TRBV28
abundance: NA
j_gene: TRBJ1-2
d_gene: TRBD1
CDR3aa: CARDRTGPRPAAGF
CDR3nt: TGTGCCAGGGATCGGACAGGCCCCCGCCCCGCTGCGGGCTTC

v_gene: TRBV19
abundance: once
j_gene: TRBJ1-2
d_gene: NA
CDR3aa: CASSTLDSKRYTF
CDR3nt: TGTGCCAGTAGTACCCTGGACAGTAAGCGCTACACCTTC

v_gene: TRBV7-2
abundance: NA
j_gene: TRBJ2-5
d_gene: NA
CDR3aa: CASSPPGRERQTQYF
CDR3nt: TGTGCCAGCAGCCCCCCTGGCAGGGAGCGCCAGACCCAGTACTTC

v_gene: TRBV29-1
abundance: once
j_gene: TRBJ1-4
d_gene: TRBD1
CDR3aa: CSVGQGFSNEKLFF
CDR3nt: TGCAGCGTGGGACAGGGCTTCAGTAATGAAAAACTGTTTTTT

v_gene: TRBV9
abundance: once
j_gene: TRBJ2-3
d_gene: NA
CDR3aa: CASSRPLRQSTDTQYF
CDR3nt: TGTGCCAGCAGCCGGCCTTTGCGCCAGAGCACAGATACGCAGTATTTT

v_gene: TRBV9
abundance: NA
j_gene: TRBJ2-3
d_gene: TRBD1
CDR3aa: CASRGQGDTQYF
CDR3nt: TGTGCCAGCAGGGGACAGGGGGATACGCAGTATTTT

v_gene: TRBV7-9
abundance: NA
j_gene: TRBJ2-5
d_gene: NA
CDR3aa: CASSLEDRYQETQYF
CDR3nt: TGTGCCAGCAGCTTAGAAGACCGATACCAAGAGACCCAGTACTTC

v_gene: TRBV7-2
abundance: NA
j_gene: TRBJ2-7
d_gene: NA
CDR3aa: CASSLPRGGDYEQYF
CDR3nt: TGTGCCAGCAGCTTACCCAGGGGAGGGGACTACGAGCAGTACTTC

v_gene: TRBV7-2
abundance: NA
j_gene: TRBJ2-7
d_gene: NA
CDR3aa: CASSLQRLTSYEQYF
CDR3nt: TGTGCCAGCAGCTTACAAAGACTGACCTCCTACGAGCAGTACTTC

v_gene: TRBV27
abundance: NA
j_gene: TRBJ2-7
d_gene: NA
CDR3aa: CASSLLGAGAHEQYF
CDR3nt: TGTGCCAGCAGCCTTCTGGGGGCAGGGGCCCACGAGCAGTACTTC

v_gene: TRBV6-6
abundance: NA
j_gene: TRBJ1-4
d_gene: TRBD1
CDR3aa: CASSYAGGGEKLFF
CDR3nt: TGTGCCAGCAGTTACGCAGGGGGCGGAGAAAAACTGTTTTTT

v_gene: TRBV11-3
abundance: NA
j_gene: TRBJ1-3
d_gene: NA
CDR3aa: CASSFGTGTGNTIYF
CDR3nt: TGTGCCAGCAGCTTTGGCACAGGGACTGGAAACACCATATATTTT

v_gene: TRBV18
abundance: NA
j_gene: TRBJ2-3
d_gene: TRBD2
CDR3aa: CASSLGLDTDTQYF
CDR3nt: TGTGCCAGCTCACTCGGACTAGACACAGATACGCAGTATTTT